This T cell receptor (beta chain) was captured in a study of vaccination and CD4 T cells after COVID-19. At the level of the study: Stimuli were overlapping spike peptide pools of SARS-CoV-2 and three common cold coronaviruses (HCoV-NL63, HCoV-OC43, HCoV-229E).

Treatment indicated: approximately 9-day PBMC culture with coronavirus spike peptide pools or control peptides (ViraFEST assay). CD4+ T cells were isolated by negative selection after 10 days of culture. CDR3 length: 14 residues. Trimming removed 4 bases from V and 2 bases from J, with 8 bases in between. Per the germline V gene, CDR1 is MDHEN and CDR2 is SYDVKM. The Oncomine TCR Beta short-read assay sequenced DNA from cultured CD4+ T cells. TCRdb processed the PCR reads anew with MiXCR; each CDR3 protein has one entry. This sample has about 20,000 distinct CDR3 sequences; approximately 48% occur once, and the top ten carry 5% to 6.5%. Findings and caveats of the study: Only after vaccination were a median 86.3% of convalescents' reactive clones seen.

In the case of this clonotype: What it binds is not known.

V usage is TRBV28 and J usage is TRBJ1-4; tentatively, D is TRBD1 (6 bases). The sequence was collected from a human donor who had recovered from COVID-19. The material sequenced was CD4+ T cells from blood, cultured in vitro. The CDR3 sequence: CASSSQGTNEKLFF. CDR3 coding DNA: TGTGCCAGCAGTTCCCAGGGGACTAATGAAAAACTGTTTTTT. The full variable domain, completed using reference TRBV28 and TRBJ1-4, is DVKVTQSSRYLVKRTGEKVFLECVQDMDHENMFWYRQDPGLGLRLIYFSYDVKMKEKGDIPEGYSVSREKKERFSLILESASTNQTSMYLCASSSQGTNEKLFFGSGTQLSVL.